These T cell receptor beta chains were read from a single sample in a study of radiation and T cells in renal cell carcinoma. Measured with immunoSEQ multiplex PCR; TCRdb has only the in-frame clones, and not every one. The repertoire consists of some 75,000 clones, with roughly 82% occurring once and the leading ten covering around 5.5%. The sequencing used blood, collected from a patient whose treatment included radiotherapy and nephrectomy. The receptors here all came from a man between 60 and 75 years old with renal cell carcinoma. CDR3s include the opening cysteine and the closing phenylalanine or tryptophan. The order of the fields is clone size, J gene, V gene, D gene, CDR3 DNA, CDR3 protein. A D gene is named only where the DNA matches it firmly. The size of a clone is reported for some rows only, either as once, few or many, or as a class for expanded clones.

once | TRBJ1-3 | TRBV10-3 | - | TGTGCCATCAGTGCAGGGTCTGGAAACACCATATATTTT | CAISAGSGNTIYF
- | TRBJ2-2 | TRBV5-6 | TRBD2 | TGTGCCAGCAGCTCCGTCACTAGCGGGAGTCTTAAGACCGGGGAGCTGTTTTTT | CASSSVTSGSLKTGELFF
- | TRBJ2-3 | TRBV27 | TRBD1 | TGTGCCAGCAGAGTACAGGGGGCCGCAGATACGCAGTATTTT | CASRVQGAADTQYF
- | TRBJ2-1 | TRBV6-5 | - | TGTGCCAGCAGTTACGGCGGATACAATGAGCAGTTCTTC | CASSYGGYNEQFF
- | TRBJ1-1 | TRBV30 | - | TGTGCCTGGAGTAGGACAGACGAAGCTTTCTTT | CAWSRTDEAFF
- | TRBJ2-7 | TRBV2 | TRBD1 | TGTGCCAGCATTGACCGGGACAGGGTGGTCGAGCAGTACTTC | CASIDRDRVVEQYF
- | TRBJ2-2 | TRBV28 | TRBD1 | TGTGCCAGCAGCTCAGGACAGGGGAGGTATAACGGGAAGCTGTTTTTT | CASSSGQGRYNGKLFF
- | TRBJ2-4 | TRBV7-9 | TRBD2 | TGTGCCAGCACCCCCGGGGGGGCCAAAAACATTCAGTACTTC | CASTPGGAKNIQYF
- | TRBJ1-1 | TRBV19 | TRBD1 | TGTGCCAGTAGTCCGGGGACAGGGGAAAGGAGCACTGAAGCTTTCTTT | CASSPGTGERSTEAFF
- | TRBJ2-5 | TRBV25-1 | - | TGTGCCTGCGGGGAGACCCAGTACTTC | CACGETQYF
- | TRBJ2-1 | TRBV5-1 | - | TGCGCCAGCGCAAGGAGCCCAAACCCGGGGAAGTACAATGAGCAGTTCTTC | CASARSPNPGKYNEQFF
- | TRBJ2-7 | TRBV6-6 | - | TGTGCCAGCAGTTACTCGAGGACGCTTACCTACGAGCAGTACTTC | CASSYSRTLTYEQYF
- | TRBJ2-7 | TRBV28 | - | TGTGCCAGCAGTCTTACAGGCTTCTACGAGCAGTACTTC | CASSLTGFYEQYF
- | TRBJ1-2 | TRBV4-2 | - | TGTGCCAGCAGCCGGGCTAACTATGGCTACACCTTC | CASSRANYGYTF
- | TRBJ1-5 | TRBV4-1 | - | TGCGCCAGCAGCTTTGTGGACGGAATCAATCAGCCCCAGCATTTT | CASSFVDGINQPQHF
- | TRBJ1-6 | TRBV6-1 | - | TGTGCCAGCGACCCGGGGGGGTTAAATTCACCCCTCCACTTT | CASDPGGLNSPLHF
- | TRBJ2-3 | TRBV2 | - | TGTGCCAGCAGTCGCAGGCCGCGGCGCACAGATACGCAGTATTTT | CASSRRPRRTDTQYF
- | TRBJ1-2 | TRBV5-1 | - | TGCGCCAGCAGCCCCAGGCTTAACTATGGCTACACCTTC | CASSPRLNYGYTF
- | TRBJ2-1 | TRBV7-8 | TRBD2 | TGTGCCAGCAGCGCCAGGACTAGCGCGCGATACAATGAGCAGTTCTTC | CASSARTSARYNEQFF
- | TRBJ1-6 | TRBV18 | - | TGTGCCAGCTCACCGCGGGAGGGGAGCTCCTATAATTCACCCCTCCACTTT | CASSPREGSSYNSPLHF
- | TRBJ2-7 | TRBV27 | TRBD2 | TGTGCCAGCAGTTTAAGGGGTCTAGCGGGTTCGGGTTACGAGCAGTACTTC | CASSLRGLAGSGYEQYF
- | TRBJ2-5 | TRBV7-2 | - | TGTGCCAGCAGCTTCACAGGGCTTAAAGAGACCCAGTACTTC | CASSFTGLKETQYF
- | TRBJ2-7 | TRBV4-1 | - | TGCGCCAGCAGCCAGCCGGGGTCACCCTACGAGCAGTACTTC | CASSQPGSPYEQYF
once | TRBJ2-7 | TRBV29-1 | TRBD2 | TGCAGCGTTGGACCGCTAGCGGGAAACGAGCAGTACTTC | CSVGPLAGNEQYF
few | TRBJ2-5 | TRBV4-1 | - | TGCGCCAGCAGCCAAGATCCGAGGGGCGGAGAGACCCAGTACTTC | CASSQDPRGGETQYF
- | TRBJ2-7 | TRBV2 | - | TGTGCCAGCGGCGACAGGTCCGGAGGGAGCGAGCAGTACTTC | CASGDRSGGSEQYF
few | TRBJ1-5 | TRBV7-2 | - | TGTGCCAGCAGCCCAAGGACGGGGGGCGCTGGGCAGCCCCAGCATTTT | CASSPRTGGAGQPQHF
- | TRBJ1-1 | TRBV11-2 | TRBD1 | TGTGCCAGCAGCCCCCGACAGGGAGGCGCTTTCTTT | CASSPRQGGAFF
- | TRBJ2-1 | TRBV11-3 | TRBD2 | TGTGCCAGCAGCTTAGCTCCGGAGGGGACTAGCGGGAGGGACACGGAGCAGTTCTTC | CASSLAPEGTSGRDTEQFF
- | TRBJ2-1 | TRBV15 | - | TGTGCCACCAGCGCTAGCGATAATAATGAAGAGCAGTTCTTC | CATSASDNNEEQFF
- | TRBJ1-1 | TRBV18 | TRBD1 | TGTGCCAGCTCACCCCCGTCTGGGACAGGACCATTTATGAACACTGAAGCTTTCTTT | CASSPPSGTGPFMNTEAFF
few | TRBJ2-7 | TRBV4-1 | TRBD2 | TGCGCCAGCAGCCAGTCCCCGCCCAGCGGGACCTACGAGCAGTACTTC | CASSQSPPSGTYEQYF
- | TRBJ1-5 | TRBV7-9 | TRBD1 | TGTGCCAGCAGCCCGACAGGGGGCTCAAATCAGCCCCAGCATTTT | CASSPTGGSNQPQHF
few | TRBJ2-1 | TRBV9 | TRBD2 | TGTGCCAGCAGCGTAGATTTAGCGGGAGGGAACAATGAGCAGTTCTTC | CASSVDLAGGNNEQFF
- | TRBJ2-7 | TRBV18 | - | TGTGCCAGCTCACGGGGGGACTCCTACGAGCAGTACTTC | CASSRGDSYEQYF
- | TRBJ1-4 | TRBV7-9 | TRBD1 | TGTGCCAGCAGCTTAGCCGGACAGGGAGGTGAAAAACTGTTTTTT | CASSLAGQGGEKLFF
- | TRBJ2-4 | TRBV29-1 | - | TGCAGCGTTGAAGACGCTAGCAAAAACATTCAGTACTTC | CSVEDASKNIQYF
- | TRBJ2-7 | TRBV6-5 | TRBD1 | TGTGCCAGCAGTTACTCCCCGGGACAGGCTTTCTACGAGCAGTACTTC | CASSYSPGQAFYEQYF
- | TRBJ2-7 | TRBV5-4 | TRBD1 | TGTGCCAGCGGGAGGGGACAGGGCAACGAGCAGTACTTC | CASGRGQGNEQYF
- | TRBJ2-3 | TRBV4-1 | - | TGCGCCAGCAGCCAAGAAAGGGCAGATACGCAGTATTTT | CASSQERADTQYF